This T cell receptor beta chain emerged from a study of control samples from healthy donors and cancer patients. The data were produced by immunoSEQ multiplex PCR, yet TCRdb's version contains in-frame clones alone and is incomplete. The table includes over 100,000 clones, 75% to 90% detected once. V trimming: 6 bases; J trimming: 4 bases; junction bases outside the gene matches: 11. The CDR3 is made up of 16 amino acids. Germline CDR1 is MNHEY and CDR2 is SVGEGT. This chain joins TRBV6-2 or TRBV6-3 and TRBJ2-5; 10 bases match TRBD2. The sequenced material came from blood. This receptor was taken from a woman in her forties or fifties in good health. The CDR3 is CASSPGHSGRRETQYF. CDR3 nucleotides: TGTGCCAGCAGCCCAGGTCATAGCGGGAGGCGAGAGACCCAGTACTTC.